This T cell receptor beta chain is drawn from a study of cytomegalovirus exposure and HLA in healthy donors. Across the whole study: One earlier analysis, a look at approximately 190 million T cells, found around 110 million unique TCR beta sequences.

The PCR used 60 Vbeta and 13 Jbeta primers. Sequencing was performed with immunoSEQ multiplex PCR; in TCRdb, only in-frame clones are kept and a portion is missing. Its table lists roughly 78,000 clones. Germline V gene lookup returns CDR1 SGHDN and CDR2 FVKESK. Losses at the gene ends were 3 bases for V and 1 base for J; bases not matched to a gene: 6. The CDR3 loop spans 16 amino acids. As regards this clone: The antigen is undetermined.

Findings of the study overall: By a later analysis, the bulk of CMV-associated TCR beta chains appeared HLA-restricted. Later genetic work tied a missense DCLRE1C variant to beta-chain V and J trimming. In an earlier analysis, in some 500 donors, most V segments appeared productive either ~90% or ~30% of the time.

The clonotype was recovered from a middle-aged man in good health and CMV-seronegative. The chain employs TRBV14 and TRBJ1-5, with 7 bases that match TRBD1. The material sequenced was PBMCs. The CDR3 spells CASSQSGQSSNQPQHF. The DNA for the CDR3 is TGTGCCAGCAGCCAGTCGGGACAGTCGAGCAATCAGCCCCAGCATTTT.